This T cell receptor beta chain was captured in a study of human T cells and chemical hapten exposure. From germline, CDR1 is SQVTM and CDR2 ANQGSEA. Trimming removed 4 bases at V and 9 bases at J, with 12 bases between. The CDR3 contains 11 residues. Individual cDNA molecules each carried unique molecular identifiers attached by the library. Original processing notes: Approximately 100,000 TCRs per sample was the median, with a range of roughly 20,000 to 700,000. TCRdb re-derived calls from the RACE reads in MiXCR, one entry per CDR3 protein. The V and J calls and clone size come from TCRdb's table, not from the authors' own analysis. The table records about 190,000 distinct CDR3 sequences, around 25% of them present only once. The sample's time point: patch test 3, about 24 weeks after DPC sensitization. Treatment in this sample: therapeutic diphenylcyclopropenone sensitization with weekly scalp DPC. Non-pregnant alopecia patients aged 18 to 70, suitable for DPC therapy. Someone pulled total RNA out of unfractionated whole blood.

The sequence derives from a woman aged 40 to 50 with alopecia areata. Some clones in this sample may be carry-over from other donors' samples. V and J are TRBV29-1 and TRBJ1-2; D gene ambiguous. This sample comprised whole blood, obtained in connection with sensitization to the hapten diphenylcyclopropenone (DPC). The CDR3 loop is CSVVGVGSYTF. The CDR3 bases are TGCAGCGTTGTTGGTGTAGGGAGCTACACCTTC.